The rows below give T cell receptor beta chains drawn from one sample of a study of breast tumors, draining lymph nodes, adjacent tissues. TCRdb reprocessed the multiplex PCR reads via MiXCR and lists one record per CDR3 protein. The sample consists of about 300,000 distinct CDR3 sequences, 30% to 35% of them appearing once. Sequencing was performed on axillary lymph node tissue. Receptor source: a female donor with breast cancer. Some clones in this sample may be carry-over from other donors' samples. Both conserved end residues are part of each CDR3.

J	V	CDR3
TRBJ1-6	TRBV20-1	CSATEGYADSPLHF
TRBJ2-2	TRBV20-1	CSARGGLVRGTGGLFF
TRBJ2-1	TRBV20-1	CSARPRLAGAYNEQFF
TRBJ2-7	TRBV5-4	CASSPGTSGRAFEQYF
TRBJ2-2	TRBV7-9	CASRPAGWSVGELFF
TRBJ2-7	TRBV5-5	CASSSRNSGSSYEQYF
TRBJ2-1	TRBV25-1	CASSLAGGPSNNEQFF
TRBJ2-1	TRBV6-4	CASSPNPSGSSYNEQFF
TRBJ2-4	TRBV5-1	CASSLGQAKNIQYF
TRBJ1-2	TRBV24-1	CATSGWGNYGYTF
TRBJ1-5	TRBV28	CASTLTGGLQPQHF
TRBJ2-7	TRBV5-1	CASSLQGGFEQYF
TRBJ2-1	TRBV13	CASSLLAGVRSNEQFF
TRBJ2-7	TRBV5-4	CASRQGQGRWNNEQYF
TRBJ1-2	TRBV6-6	CASSHGGGRESGYTF
TRBJ1-3	TRBV10-1	CASSESPSSGNTIYF
TRBJ2-1	TRBV20-1	CSARAMRLAGAEQFF
TRBJ2-1	TRBV11-2	CASSISGRHHNEQFF
TRBJ1-6	TRBV19	CARDRVFEGRLNSPLHF
TRBJ1-2	TRBV5-4	CASSLFSSWQGFDYGYTF
TRBJ2-7	TRBV5-8	CASSLVGWGSYEQYF
TRBJ2-6	TRBV9	CASRDRETDTGANVLTF
TRBJ2-5	TRBV5-8	CASSLEGPGTQYF